This TCR beta chain was identified in a study of blood T cell repertoires in COVID-19. Overall study context: COVID-19 samples, acute and convalescent, were from the United States, Italy and Spain. Nucleic acid was either cDNA or gDNA, and it came from T cells, B-cell-depleted T cells, or PBMCs.

Clones were sequenced by immunoSEQ multiplex PCR, and TCRdb holds only the in-frame ones, with some missing. The profile shows 150,000 to 200,000 clones, approximately 85% of them singletons. V was shortened by 5 bases and J by 2 bases, with 10 bases between the two germline ends. The germline gives CDR1 MNHEY, CDR2 SMNVEV (reference sequence). The CDR3 consists of 14 residues. This clonotype was obtained from a man aged 55 to 70 with acute or convalescent COVID-19. Sequenced material: peripheral blood. The chain links TRBV27 to TRBJ1-5; D ambiguous. The CDR3 nucleotides read TGTGCCAGCAGTACAAACGGGGGCAATCAGCCCCAGCATTTT. This gives the protein CASSTNGGNQPQHF.